This is a list of T cell receptor beta chains from one sample in a study of blood T cell repertoires in COVID-19. The protocol was immunoSEQ multiplex PCR, while the TCRdb copy is restricted to in-frame clones and leaves out a portion. The sample contains about 480,000 clones, around 88% of which appear only once. Sequenced: peripheral blood. These TCRs come from a woman aged 45 to 65 with COVID-19, enrolled during active disease. CDR3s include the opening cysteine and the closing phenylalanine or tryptophan. D genes are given only for firm matches. Size is stated for part of the rows, as once, few or many counts, or as a class when the clone is expanded.

v_gene: TRBV7-9
j_gene: TRBJ1-1
d_gene: NA
abundance: NA
CDR3aa: CASSAQQGNTEAFF
CDR3nt: TGTGCCAGCAGCGCACAACAGGGGAACACTGAAGCTTTCTTT

v_gene: TRBV28
j_gene: TRBJ2-1
d_gene: NA
abundance: NA
CDR3aa: CASSVVAYNEQFF
CDR3nt: TGTGCCAGCAGCGTCGTAGCCTACAATGAGCAGTTCTTC

v_gene: TRBV25-1
j_gene: TRBJ2-3
d_gene: TRBD2
abundance: once
CDR3aa: CASSLGGGTDTQYF
CDR3nt: TGTGCCAGCAGTCTTGGGGGGGGTACAGATACGCAGTATTTT

v_gene: TRBV7-8
j_gene: TRBJ2-3
d_gene: NA
abundance: NA
CDR3aa: CAIERRGTDTQYF
CDR3nt: TGTGCCATCGAGCGGAGAGGCACAGATACGCAGTATTTT

v_gene: TRBV30
j_gene: TRBJ2-3
d_gene: NA
abundance: NA
CDR3aa: CAWTPGLSTDTQYF
CDR3nt: TGTGCCTGGACTCCGGGACTTAGCACAGATACGCAGTATTTT

v_gene: TRBV28
j_gene: TRBJ2-6
d_gene: NA
abundance: NA
CDR3aa: CASGSRSAIGGANVLTF
CDR3nt: TGTGCCAGCGGTTCACGTAGTGCGATCGGTGGGGCCAACGTCCTGACTTTC

v_gene: TRBV10-2
j_gene: TRBJ2-3
d_gene: TRBD2
abundance: NA
CDR3aa: CASSRSGTLRTDTQYF
CDR3nt: TGCGCCAGCAGTCGGAGCGGGACTCTAAGGACAGATACGCAGTATTTT

v_gene: TRBV14
j_gene: TRBJ1-1
d_gene: TRBD1
abundance: NA
CDR3aa: CASSRLGQGNTEAFF
CDR3nt: TGTGCCAGCAGCCGTTTGGGACAGGGGAACACTGAAGCTTTCTTT

v_gene: TRBV6-6
j_gene: TRBJ1-6
d_gene: TRBD1
abundance: NA
CDR3aa: CASSYSRDRYSPLHF
CDR3nt: TGTGCCAGCAGTTACTCGAGGGACAGATATTCACCCCTCCACTTT

v_gene: TRBV5-1
j_gene: TRBJ1-2
d_gene: TRBD1
abundance: NA
CDR3aa: CASSVEGTGLNYGYTF
CDR3nt: TGCGCCAGCAGCGTGGAGGGGACAGGGCTAAACTATGGCTACACCTTC

v_gene: TRBV2
j_gene: TRBJ2-1
d_gene: TRBD2
abundance: NA
CDR3aa: CASIGLGLAGSGEQFF
CDR3nt: TGTGCCAGCATCGGCCTGGGACTAGCGGGGAGCGGGGAGCAGTTCTTC

v_gene: TRBV28
j_gene: TRBJ1-5
d_gene: NA
abundance: NA
CDR3aa: CASSGGFRQLNQPQHF
CDR3nt: TGTGCCAGCAGTGGGGGCTTTAGACAACTCAATCAGCCCCAGCATTTT

v_gene: TRBV5-6
j_gene: TRBJ2-1
d_gene: TRBD1
abundance: NA
CDR3aa: CASSPGTAYNEQFF
CDR3nt: TGTGCCAGCAGCCCCGGGACAGCTTACAATGAGCAGTTCTTC

v_gene: TRBV5-4
j_gene: TRBJ2-3
d_gene: TRBD2
abundance: NA
CDR3aa: CASSLGGGVNTDTQYF
CDR3nt: TGTGCCAGCAGCTTGGGTGGGGGGGTCAACACAGATACGCAGTATTTT

v_gene: TRBV25-1
j_gene: TRBJ1-2
d_gene: NA
abundance: NA
CDR3aa: CASTPGGGGYTF
CDR3nt: TGTGCCAGCACCCCAGGAGGAGGGGGCTACACCTTC

v_gene: TRBV5-1
j_gene: TRBJ1-2
d_gene: NA
abundance: NA
CDR3aa: CASSLFGGPEPNYGYTF
CDR3nt: TGCGCCAGCAGCTTGTTTGGGGGCCCCGAACCTAACTATGGCTACACCTTC

v_gene: TRBV27
j_gene: TRBJ2-1
d_gene: TRBD2
abundance: NA
CDR3aa: CASSHPLTSGAYNEQFF
CDR3nt: TGTGCCAGCAGCCACCCACTGACTAGCGGGGCCTACAATGAGCAGTTCTTC

v_gene: TRBV19
j_gene: TRBJ1-1
d_gene: NA
abundance: once
CDR3aa: CASSPSGLWTEAFF
CDR3nt: TGTGCCAGTAGTCCATCAGGGTTGTGGACTGAAGCTTTCTTT

v_gene: TRBV29-1
j_gene: TRBJ1-1
d_gene: TRBD1
abundance: once
CDR3aa: CSVVDRGKAFF
CDR3nt: TGCAGCGTCGTGGACAGGGGTAAAGCTTTCTTT

v_gene: TRBV9
j_gene: TRBJ2-4
d_gene: TRBD2
abundance: NA
CDR3aa: CASSAGVAGGVKNIQYF
CDR3nt: TGTGCCAGCAGCGCTGGGGTCGCGGGGGGCGTCAAAAACATTCAGTACTTC

v_gene: TRBV11-1
j_gene: TRBJ1-6
d_gene: NA
abundance: NA
CDR3aa: CASSPGGNSPLHF
CDR3nt: TGTGCCAGCAGCCCCGGAGGGAATTCACCCCTCCACTTT

v_gene: TRBV5-1
j_gene: TRBJ2-1
d_gene: TRBD2
abundance: NA
CDR3aa: CATLAPGGDEQFF
CDR3nt: TGCGCCACCCTAGCGCCGGGGGGGGATGAGCAGTTCTTC

v_gene: TRBV2
j_gene: TRBJ1-6
d_gene: NA
abundance: NA
CDR3aa: CASSEQGIAPLHF
CDR3nt: TGTGCCAGCAGTGAGCAGGGTATTGCACCCCTCCACTTT

v_gene: TRBV14
j_gene: TRBJ1-2
d_gene: NA
abundance: NA
CDR3aa: CASSQGGGYGYTF
CDR3nt: TGTGCCAGCAGCCAAGGGGGGGGCTATGGCTACACCTTC

v_gene: TRBV7-6
j_gene: TRBJ2-7
d_gene: TRBD1
abundance: NA
CDR3aa: CASGQGPYEQYF
CDR3nt: TGTGCCAGCGGACAGGGTCCCTACGAGCAGTACTTC

v_gene: TRBV12-1
j_gene: TRBJ1-1
d_gene: NA
abundance: few
CDR3aa: CASSPTLLNTEAFF
CDR3nt: TGTGCCAGCAGCCCCACTCTTTTGAACACTGAAGCTTTCTTT

v_gene: TRBV27
j_gene: TRBJ2-2
d_gene: NA
abundance: NA
CDR3aa: CASSLGRELFF
CDR3nt: TGTGCCAGCAGTTTGGGCCGGGAGCTGTTTTTT

v_gene: TRBV21-1
j_gene: TRBJ2-7
d_gene: NA
abundance: NA
CDR3aa: CASSTHRASEQYF
CDR3nt: TGTGCCAGCAGCACCCACAGGGCAAGCGAGCAGTACTTC

v_gene: TRBV10-2
j_gene: TRBJ1-2
d_gene: NA
abundance: NA
CDR3aa: CASTQLGTDGYTF
CDR3nt: TGCGCCAGCACTCAACTCGGGACTGATGGCTACACCTTC

v_gene: TRBV28
j_gene: TRBJ1-2
d_gene: NA
abundance: NA
CDR3aa: CASSLGGASNYGYTF
CDR3nt: TGTGCCAGCAGTCTGGGAGGGGCTTCTAACTATGGCTACACCTTC

v_gene: TRBV5-8
j_gene: TRBJ2-4
d_gene: NA
abundance: NA
CDR3aa: CASSPRQTFSKNIQYF
CDR3nt: TGTGCCAGCAGCCCTCGACAGACCTTTTCCAAAAACATTCAGTACTTC

v_gene: TRBV4-1
j_gene: TRBJ2-2
d_gene: NA
abundance: NA
CDR3aa: CASSIGPGAPGELFF
CDR3nt: TGCGCCAGCAGCATAGGCCCGGGAGCTCCCGGGGAGCTGTTTTTT

v_gene: TRBV3-1/TRBV3-2
j_gene: TRBJ2-1
d_gene: TRBD2
abundance: NA
CDR3aa: CASSPGLVNNEQFF
CDR3nt: TGTGCCAGCAGCCCCGGACTAGTTAACAATGAGCAGTTCTTC

v_gene: TRBV5-1
j_gene: TRBJ2-1
d_gene: TRBD1
abundance: NA
CDR3aa: CASSPGQGARNEQFF
CDR3nt: TGCGCCAGCAGCCCCGGACAGGGGGCGCGAAATGAGCAGTTCTTC

v_gene: TRBV30
j_gene: TRBJ1-5
d_gene: NA
abundance: NA
CDR3aa: CAWSNRQVSPQHF
CDR3nt: TGTGCCTGGAGTAATAGACAGGTATCGCCCCAGCATTTT

v_gene: TRBV19
j_gene: TRBJ1-1
d_gene: NA
abundance: once
CDR3aa: CASRIGVSVNTEAFF
CDR3nt: TGTGCCAGTAGGATAGGGGTTAGCGTGAACACTGAAGCTTTCTTT

v_gene: TRBV5-1
j_gene: TRBJ1-1
d_gene: NA
abundance: NA
CDR3aa: CASSFDTGGTEAFF
CDR3nt: TGCGCCAGCAGCTTTGATACGGGGGGAACTGAAGCTTTCTTT

v_gene: TRBV10-1
j_gene: TRBJ2-4
d_gene: NA
abundance: NA
CDR3aa: CASSMDREGIQYF
CDR3nt: TGCGCCAGCAGTATGGACAGGGAGGGCATTCAGTACTTC

v_gene: TRBV9
j_gene: TRBJ2-7
d_gene: NA
abundance: NA
CDR3aa: CASSGTGHSYEQYF
CDR3nt: TGTGCCAGCAGCGGAACAGGACACTCCTACGAGCAGTACTTC

v_gene: TRBV5-1
j_gene: TRBJ1-5
d_gene: NA
abundance: NA
CDR3aa: CASAPSGGHQPQHF
CDR3nt: TGCGCCAGCGCCCCGTCAGGAGGCCATCAGCCCCAGCATTTT

v_gene: TRBV24-1
j_gene: TRBJ2-5
d_gene: NA
abundance: NA
CDR3aa: CATSDFRETQYF
CDR3nt: TGTGCCACCAGTGATTTTCGAGAGACCCAGTACTTC

v_gene: TRBV7-9
j_gene: TRBJ2-3
d_gene: NA
abundance: NA
CDR3aa: CASSPTSGLNKADTQYF
CDR3nt: TGTGCCAGCAGCCCAACCTCGGGACTTAACAAGGCAGATACGCAGTATTTT

v_gene: TRBV4-1
j_gene: TRBJ2-2
d_gene: TRBD2
abundance: NA
CDR3aa: CASSQRGGAGTGELFF
CDR3nt: TGCGCCAGCAGCCAACGCGGGGGGGCCGGAACCGGGGAGCTGTTTTTT

v_gene: TRBV2
j_gene: TRBJ1-4
d_gene: NA
abundance: NA
CDR3aa: CASSRARNEKLFF
CDR3nt: TGTGCCAGCTCCAGGGCGCGTAATGAAAAACTGTTTTTT

v_gene: TRBV19
j_gene: TRBJ2-3
d_gene: NA
abundance: NA
CDR3aa: CASSIWGGGTDTQYF
CDR3nt: TGTGCCAGTAGTATATGGGGCGGTGGCACAGATACGCAGTATTTT

v_gene: TRBV2
j_gene: TRBJ1-3
d_gene: NA
abundance: NA
CDR3aa: CASRWAQSSSGNTIYF
CDR3nt: TGTGCCAGCAGGTGGGCACAGTCGTCCTCTGGAAACACCATATATTTT

v_gene: TRBV2
j_gene: TRBJ1-1
d_gene: TRBD1
abundance: NA
CDR3aa: CASGWTGPNTEAFF
CDR3nt: TGTGCCAGCGGATGGACAGGGCCAAACACTGAAGCTTTCTTT